This T cell receptor beta chain was captured by sequencing in a study of response to subunit inactivated influenza vaccine. Study-wide findings and caveats: A suggestion made by the authors is that each seasonal influenza vaccination recruits few new T cells.

About this clonotype itself: Its cognate antigen is unknown.

This CDR3 has 14 amino acids. V shed 4 bases, J shed 4 bases, and the junction held 6 bases outside the gene matches. Germline CDR1 SGHTA, CDR2 FQGNSA. TCRdb re-derived calls from the RT-PCR reads in MiXCR, one entry per CDR3 protein. The table includes around 790,000 distinct CDR3 sequences, 21% detected once. V is TRBV7-2 and J is TRBJ2-5; 7 bases are a match to TRBD1. This clonotype was sampled from a man in his fifties who received an inactivated influenza vaccine. Sample: PBMCs from blood, taken 5 to 6 days after vaccination. The CDR3 DNA reads as TGTGCCAGCAGCTATACAGGGGTGCGAGAGACCCAGTACTTC. Translating gives CASSYTGVRETQYF.